This TCR beta chain was recorded in a study of blood T cells in healthy people across ages. The germline V and J ends were trimmed by 0 bases and 0 bases, with 13 bases remaining between them. Per the germline V gene, CDR1 is SGDLS and CDR2 is YYNGEE. The CDR3 is 16 amino acids. The donors, aged about 6 to 95, were healthy Caucasians from Russia. A remark on this clonotype: Its specificity is not known.

Study-level results: Per million T cells, the diversity of TCR beta decreased roughly linearly as age advanced. Whereas aged donors had fewer naive CD4+ cells, long-lived donors had more of them and higher diversity.

A second PCR, run for about 7 to 11 cycles, used a sample-barcoded 5' primer plus a J-beta primer mix. TCRdb recomputed calls from the 5' RACE reads with MiXCR, one row per CDR3 protein. Among 1.8 million or so distinct CDR3 sequences listed, around 40% were seen once. This TCR derives from a human donor in good health. The chain recombines TRBV9 with TRBJ2-7, with D possibly matching TRBD1 (6 bases). Sequencing was carried out using blood. The CDR3, as DNA: TGTGCCAGCAGCGTAGGGGCAGGGGCAACCTCCTACGAGCAGTACTTC. It encodes CASSVGAGATSYEQYF. The full variable domain, in which reference TRBV9 and TRBJ2-7 provide the parts outside the CDR3, is DSGVTQTPKHLITATGQRVTLRCSPRSGDLSVYWYQQSLDQGLQFLIQYYNGEERAKGNILERFSAQQFPDLHSELNLSSLELGDSALYFCASSVGAGATSYEQYFGPGTRLTVT.